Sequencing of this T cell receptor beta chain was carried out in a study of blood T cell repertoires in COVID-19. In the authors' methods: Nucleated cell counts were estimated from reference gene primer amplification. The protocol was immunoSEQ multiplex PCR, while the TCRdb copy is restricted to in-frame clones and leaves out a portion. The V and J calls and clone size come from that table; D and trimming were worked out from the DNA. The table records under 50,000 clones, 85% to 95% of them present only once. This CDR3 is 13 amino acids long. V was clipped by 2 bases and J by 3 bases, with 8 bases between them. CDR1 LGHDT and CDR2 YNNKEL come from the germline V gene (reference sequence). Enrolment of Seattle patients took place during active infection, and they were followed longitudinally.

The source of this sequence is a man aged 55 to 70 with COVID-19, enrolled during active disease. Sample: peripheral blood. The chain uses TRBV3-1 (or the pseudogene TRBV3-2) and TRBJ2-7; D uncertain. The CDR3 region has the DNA TGTGCCAGCAGCCAAATTCCTTACTACGAGCAGTACTTC. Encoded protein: CASSQIPYYEQYF.